Listed below are T cell receptor beta chains from one sample, sequenced in a study of lymphopenia after photon versus proton radiotherapy. Only in-frame clones appear in the TCRdb table, and some are missing; sequencing was by immunoSEQ multiplex PCR. The sample shows 150,000 to 200,000 clones, about nine tenths of them seen only once. Specimen: peripheral blood, collected from a patient treated with photon-based radiotherapy. The receptor set was obtained from a man in his fifties or sixties with gastric cancer. CDR3s include the opening cysteine and the closing phenylalanine or tryptophan. D genes are given only for firm matches.

J | D | V | CDR3
TRBJ1-1 | . | TRBV19 | CASRFSPARATNTEAFF
TRBJ1-4 | TRBD1 | TRBV30 | CAWSVKTGYEKLFF
TRBJ2-5 | . | TRBV11-1 | CASSSTVAEETQYF
TRBJ2-7 | TRBD2 | TRBV6-5 | CASSWGLAGDKEQYF
TRBJ2-7 | . | TRBV5-1 | CASSLVPGTSYEQYF
TRBJ1-2 | TRBD1 | TRBV6-5 | CASSRQGPYGYTF
TRBJ1-2 | . | TRBV4-2 | CASSLENYGYTF
TRBJ2-5 | . | TRBV7-2 | CASSLQETQYF
TRBJ2-1 | TRBD1 | TRBV4-3 | CASSQEPGQAYNEQFF
TRBJ1-3 | . | TRBV6-4 | CARGNTIYF
TRBJ2-6 | . | TRBV19 | CASSMGDLTSGANVLTF
TRBJ2-1 | . | TRBV7-2 | CASSSLLGQFF
TRBJ1-2 | . | TRBV27 | CASSLGQGSLFYGYTF
TRBJ2-7 | TRBD1 | TRBV5-1 | CASSLTGDEQYF
TRBJ2-7 | TRBD2 | TRBV6-5 | CASSQFSGNSYEQYF
TRBJ1-2 | TRBD1 | TRBV6-1 | CASSPSRTGHYGYTF
TRBJ2-3 | . | TRBV5-1 | CASSLEGPTGADTQYF
TRBJ2-3 | TRBD2 | TRBV10-3 | CATSTTSGITDTQYF
TRBJ2-3 | . | TRBV7-2 | CASRATPYGDTQYF
TRBJ2-7 | TRBD1 | TRBV5-5 | CASSQIPGQHYEQYF
TRBJ2-1 | TRBD1 | TRBV9 | CASSRQGSSYNEQFF
TRBJ2-1 | TRBD1 | TRBV11-3 | CASSRGGTGEYNEQFF
TRBJ2-7 | TRBD2 | TRBV7-2 | CASSSGPLAGVEQYF
TRBJ2-1 | . | TRBV18 | CASSSDPPAGQFF
TRBJ1-1 | . | TRBV29-1 | CSVVGRMNTEAFF
TRBJ2-2 | TRBD1 | TRBV18 | CASSRGQGTIGELFF
TRBJ2-3 | TRBD2 | TRBV9 | CASSVEVAGLTQYF
TRBJ1-2 | TRBD1 | TRBV27 | CASSFRTGYGYTF
TRBJ2-2 | TRBD2 | TRBV19 | CASRASLAGTGELFF
TRBJ2-3 | TRBD1 | TRBV27 | CASSFWDRSTDTQYF
TRBJ2-1 | . | TRBV11-2 | CASSLDRRGYYNEQFF
TRBJ1-1 | TRBD1 | TRBV5-1 | CASSLLGTGGSEAFF
TRBJ1-3 | . | TRBV21-1 | CASTTWRGGNTIYF
TRBJ2-7 | . | TRBV7-9 | CASSLSRLSWQYF